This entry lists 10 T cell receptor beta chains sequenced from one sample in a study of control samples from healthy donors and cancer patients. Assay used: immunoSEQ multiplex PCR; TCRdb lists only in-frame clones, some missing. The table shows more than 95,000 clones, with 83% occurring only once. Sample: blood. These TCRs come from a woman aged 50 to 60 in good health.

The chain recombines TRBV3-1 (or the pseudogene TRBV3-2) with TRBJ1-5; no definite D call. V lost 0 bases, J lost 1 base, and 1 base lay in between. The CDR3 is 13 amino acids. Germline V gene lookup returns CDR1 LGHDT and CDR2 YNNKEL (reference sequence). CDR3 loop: CASSQDSNQPQHF. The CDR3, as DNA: TGTGCCAGCAGCCAAGACAGCAATCAGCCCCAGCATTTT.

The CDR3 nucleotides are TGTGCCAGCAGTTACTCGAATCTAGCGGGGGCGCAGGAGCAGTTCTTC. Translating it yields CASSYSNLAGAQEQFF. The chain is built from TRBV6-5 and TRBJ2-1; TRBD2 agrees at 10 bases. V shed 0 bases and J 10 bases; nucleotides not matched to a gene: 9. Germline V CDR1 and CDR2: MNHEY, SVGAGI. The CDR3 extends over 16 amino acids.

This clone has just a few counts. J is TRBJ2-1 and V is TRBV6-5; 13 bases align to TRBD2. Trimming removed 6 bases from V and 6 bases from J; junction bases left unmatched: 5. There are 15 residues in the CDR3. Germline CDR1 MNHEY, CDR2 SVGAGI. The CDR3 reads CASRTLAGGFNEQFF. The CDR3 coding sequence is TGTGCCAGCAGAACACTAGCGGGAGGGTTCAATGAGCAGTTCTTC.

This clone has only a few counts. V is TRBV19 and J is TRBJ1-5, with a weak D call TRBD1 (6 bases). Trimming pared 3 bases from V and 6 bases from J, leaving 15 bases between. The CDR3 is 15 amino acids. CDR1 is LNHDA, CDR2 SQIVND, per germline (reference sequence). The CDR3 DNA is TGTGCCAGTAGTATGGTCAGGGGCGGGGGTCAGCCCCAGCATTTT. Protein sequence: CASSMVRGGGQPQHF. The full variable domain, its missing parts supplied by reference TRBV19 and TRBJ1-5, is DGGITQSPKYLFRKEGQNVTLSCEQNLNHDAMYWYRQDPGQGLRLIYYSQIVNDFQKGDIAEGYSVSREKKESFPLTVTSAQKNPTAFYLCASSMVRGGGQPQHFGDGTRLSIL.

The CDR3 sequence: CASSQRAGQASPAEKLFF. CDR3 nucleotide sequence: TGTGCCAGCAGCCAACGTGCGGGACAGGCCTCCCCAGCTGAAAAACTGTTTTTT. The chain employs TRBV3-1 (or the pseudogene TRBV3-2) and TRBJ1-4; 8 bases align to TRBD1. This CDR3 region has 18 residues. V lost 2 bases and J lost 7; bases outside the gene matches: 15. Germline V gene sequence: CDR1 LGHDT, CDR2 YNNKEL (reference sequence).

The CDR3 loop reads CASSQGASGSSYNEQFF. The CDR3 region has the DNA TGCGCCAGCAGCCAAGGAGCCTCCGGGAGTTCCTACAATGAGCAGTTCTTC. The gene calls are TRBV4-3 and TRBJ2-1; maybe TRBD2 (6 bases). Trimming cost V 1 base and J 1 base, with 14 bases left between them. Germline lookup yields CDR1 LGHNA and CDR2 YSLEER. The CDR3 is made up of 17 amino acids.

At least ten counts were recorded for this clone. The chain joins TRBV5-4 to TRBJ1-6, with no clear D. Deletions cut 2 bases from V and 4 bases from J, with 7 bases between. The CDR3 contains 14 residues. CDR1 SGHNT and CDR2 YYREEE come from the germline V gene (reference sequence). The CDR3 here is CASSFDRYNSPLHF. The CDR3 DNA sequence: TGTGCCAGCAGCTTTGACCGTTATAATTCACCCCTCCACTTT.

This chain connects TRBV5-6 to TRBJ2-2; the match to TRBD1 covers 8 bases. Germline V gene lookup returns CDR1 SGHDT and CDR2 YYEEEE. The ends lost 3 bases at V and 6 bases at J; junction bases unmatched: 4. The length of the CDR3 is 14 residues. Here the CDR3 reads CASSWTGKAGELFF. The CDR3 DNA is TGTGCCAGCAGCTGGACAGGGAAGGCCGGGGAGCTGTTTTTT.

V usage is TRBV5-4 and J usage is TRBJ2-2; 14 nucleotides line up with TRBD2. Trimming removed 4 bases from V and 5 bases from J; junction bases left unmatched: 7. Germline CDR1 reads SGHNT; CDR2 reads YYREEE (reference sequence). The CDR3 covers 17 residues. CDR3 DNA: TGTGCCAGCAGCCCGCCGGGACTAGCGGGAGATACCGGGGAGCTGTTTTTT. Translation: CASSPPGLAGDTGELFF.

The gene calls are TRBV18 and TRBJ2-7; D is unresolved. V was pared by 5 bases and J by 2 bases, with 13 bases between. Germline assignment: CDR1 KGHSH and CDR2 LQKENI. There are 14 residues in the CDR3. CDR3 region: CASSSSWDTYEQYF. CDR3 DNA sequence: TGTGCCAGCTCATCAAGCTGGGATACCTACGAGCAGTACTTC.